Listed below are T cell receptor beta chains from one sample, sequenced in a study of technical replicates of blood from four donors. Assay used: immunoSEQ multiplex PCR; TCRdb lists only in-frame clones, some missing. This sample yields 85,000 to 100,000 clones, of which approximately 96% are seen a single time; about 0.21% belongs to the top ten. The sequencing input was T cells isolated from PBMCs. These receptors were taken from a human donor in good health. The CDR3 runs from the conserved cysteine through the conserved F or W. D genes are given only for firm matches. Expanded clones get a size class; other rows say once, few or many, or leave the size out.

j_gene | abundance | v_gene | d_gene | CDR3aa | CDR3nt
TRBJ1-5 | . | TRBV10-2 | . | CASSESSRNQPQHF | TGCGCCAGCAGTGAGTCTTCCAGGAATCAGCCCCAGCATTTT
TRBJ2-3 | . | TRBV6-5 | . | CASTTARGNTDTQYF | TGTGCCAGCACGACCGCCCGAGGGAATACAGATACGCAGTATTTT
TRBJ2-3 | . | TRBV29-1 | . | CSATTPGWSTDTQYF | TGCAGCGCCACAACCCCCGGGTGGAGCACAGATACGCAGTATTTT
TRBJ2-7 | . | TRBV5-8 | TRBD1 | CASSLGGGPSYEQYF | TGTGCCAGCAGCTTGGGAGGGGGCCCTTCCTACGAGCAGTACTTC
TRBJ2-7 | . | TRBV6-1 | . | CASSDQGFSYEQYF | TGTGCCAGCAGTGATCAGGGCTTCTCCTACGAGCAGTACTTC
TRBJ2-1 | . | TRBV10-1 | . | CASSQVPSYNEQFF | TGCGCCAGCAGTCAGGTGCCTTCTTACAATGAGCAGTTCTTC
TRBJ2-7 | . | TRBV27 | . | CASRIRGSPYEQYF | TGTGCCAGCAGGATCAGGGGATCCCCCTACGAGCAGTACTTC
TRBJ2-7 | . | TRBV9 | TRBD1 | CASSGTGGHEQYF | TGTGCCAGCAGCGGAACAGGGGGCCACGAGCAGTACTTC
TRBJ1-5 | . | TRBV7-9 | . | CASSLALNQPQHF | TGTGCCAGCAGCTTAGCCCTCAATCAGCCCCAGCATTTT
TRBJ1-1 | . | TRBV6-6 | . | CASLGTNTEAFF | TGTGCCAGCTTGGGCACGAACACTGAAGCTTTCTTT
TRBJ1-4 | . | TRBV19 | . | CASSIASVVEKLFF | TGTGCCAGTAGTATCGCCAGCGTGGTGGAAAAACTGTTTTTT
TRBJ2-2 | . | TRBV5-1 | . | CASSLAGLNTGELFF | TGCGCCAGCAGCTTGGCAGGGTTAAACACCGGGGAGCTGTTTTTT
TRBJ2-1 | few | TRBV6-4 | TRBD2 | CASSEGLAANNEQFF | TGTGCCAGCAGTGAGGGACTAGCGGCGAACAATGAGCAGTTCTTC
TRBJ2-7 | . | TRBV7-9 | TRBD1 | CASSPPGQGNYEQYF | TGTGCCAGCAGCCCTCCGGGACAGGGGAACTACGAGCAGTACTTC
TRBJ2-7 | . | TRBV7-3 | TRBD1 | CASSLIPRAGGGGKQYF | TGTGCCAGCAGCTTAATTCCACGGGCAGGGGGCGGTGGGAAGCAGTACTTC